This T cell receptor (beta chain) appears in the sequencing data of a study of OX40 agonist ivuxolimab in advanced cancers. Findings of the study overall: Average numbers of expanded clones were greater in CD8+ T cells than in CD4+.

Repertoires were generated with immunoSEQ multiplex PCR, while TCRdb's copy carries only in-frame clones and drops some. Altogether tens of thousands of clones are present, 90% to 95% being singletons, with the ten largest covering roughly 1.1%. This CDR3 comprises 14 residues. From germline, CDR1 is SGHRS and CDR2 YFSETQ. Concerning this clone: Its antigen is currently unknown. At one of its ends the junction is not consistent with the germline gene, which may arise from a read error.

Samples were taken at baseline and on day 1 of cycles 4 and 7. The sequenced sample was CD4+ or CD8+ T cells sorted from blood, obtained in a trial of the OX40 agonist ivuxolimab. The chain links TRBV5-1 to TRBJ1-1; no firm D call. The origin of this receptor is an adult with an advanced solid tumor such as melanoma, head and neck, liver or kidney cancer. For the CDR3, the DNA is TGCGCCAGCACCTTGTGGGAAGGGAACACTGAAGCTTTCTTT. This sequence encodes CASTLWEGNTEAFF.